This T cell receptor beta chain was obtained from a study of shared clonotypes between healthy human individuals. This table comes from immunoSEQ multiplex PCR, and its TCRdb copy is limited to in-frame clones, with some not included. Seen here are approximately 1.1 million clones, about four fifths observed once, and the top ten hold more than 0.45%. This clone was found a few times. Between the trimmed V and J ends, which lost 9 bases and 6 bases, there was a span of 20 bases. The V gene's germline CDR1 is MNHEY and CDR2 SMNVEV (reference sequence). The CDR3 totals 14 residues. The source is a man in his late teens or twenties in good health. Some clones in this sample may be carry-over from other donors' samples. This chain joins TRBV27 and TRBJ1-2; weak D call: TRBD1 (6 bases). The sample consisted of memory CD4+ T cells from PBMCs. Described subset: CD45RA-negative fraction. The CDR3 DNA is TGTGCCAGTAGGGGGTATGAACAGGGCAATGGCTACACCTTC. This codes for CASRGYEQGNGYTF.